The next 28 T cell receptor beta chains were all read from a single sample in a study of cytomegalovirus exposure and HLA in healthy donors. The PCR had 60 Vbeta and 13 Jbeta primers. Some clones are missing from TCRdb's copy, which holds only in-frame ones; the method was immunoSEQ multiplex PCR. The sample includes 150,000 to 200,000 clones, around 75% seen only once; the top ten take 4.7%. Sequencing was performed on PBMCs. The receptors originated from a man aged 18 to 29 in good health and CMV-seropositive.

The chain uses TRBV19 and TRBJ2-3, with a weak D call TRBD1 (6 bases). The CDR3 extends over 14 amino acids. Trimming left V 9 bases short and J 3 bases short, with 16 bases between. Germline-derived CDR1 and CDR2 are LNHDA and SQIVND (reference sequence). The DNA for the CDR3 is TGTGCCAGCCGACAGGACCCTTCAACAGATACGCAGTATTTT. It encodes CASRQDPSTDTQYF.

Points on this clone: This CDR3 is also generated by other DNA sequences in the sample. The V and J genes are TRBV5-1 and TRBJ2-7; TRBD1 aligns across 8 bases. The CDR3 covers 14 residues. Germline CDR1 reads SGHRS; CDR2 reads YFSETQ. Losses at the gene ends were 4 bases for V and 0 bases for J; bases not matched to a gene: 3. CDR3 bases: TGCGCCAGCAGCCCTGGACAGGGCTCCTACGAGCAGTACGTC. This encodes CASSPGQGSYEQYV.

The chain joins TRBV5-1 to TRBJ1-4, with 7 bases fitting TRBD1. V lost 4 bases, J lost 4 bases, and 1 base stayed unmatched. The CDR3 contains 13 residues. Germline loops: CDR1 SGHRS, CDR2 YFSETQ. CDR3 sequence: CASSGTVNEKLFF. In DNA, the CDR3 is TGCGCCAGCAGCGGGACAGTTAATGAAAAACTGTTTTTT.

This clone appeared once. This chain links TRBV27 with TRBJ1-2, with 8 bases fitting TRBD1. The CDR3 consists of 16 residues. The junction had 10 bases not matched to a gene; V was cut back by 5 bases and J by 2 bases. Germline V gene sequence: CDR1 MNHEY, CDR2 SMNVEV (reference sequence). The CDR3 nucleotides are TGTGCCAGCAGTCCATCCCTGGACAGGGCAAACTATGGCTACACCTTC. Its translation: CASSPSLDRANYGYTF.

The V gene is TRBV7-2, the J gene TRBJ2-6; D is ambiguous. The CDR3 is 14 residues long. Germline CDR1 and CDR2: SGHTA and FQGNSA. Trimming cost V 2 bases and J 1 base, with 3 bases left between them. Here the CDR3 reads CASSLRSGANVLTF. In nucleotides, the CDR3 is TGTGCCAGCAGCTTACGGTCTGGGGCCAACGTCCTGACTTTC. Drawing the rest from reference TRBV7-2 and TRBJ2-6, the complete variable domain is GAGVSQSPSNKVTEKGKDVELRCDPISGHTALYWYRQSLGQGLEFLIYFQGNSAPDKSGLPSDRFSAERTGGSVSTLTIQRTQQEDSAVYLCASSLRSGANVLTFGAGSRLTVL.

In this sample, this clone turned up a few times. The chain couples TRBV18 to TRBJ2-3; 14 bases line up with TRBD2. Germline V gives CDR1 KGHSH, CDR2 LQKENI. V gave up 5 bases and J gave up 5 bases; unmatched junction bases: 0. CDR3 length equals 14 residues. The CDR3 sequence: CASSGTSGRDTQYF. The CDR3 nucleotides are TGTGCCAGCTCAGGGACTAGCGGGAGAGATACGCAGTATTTT.

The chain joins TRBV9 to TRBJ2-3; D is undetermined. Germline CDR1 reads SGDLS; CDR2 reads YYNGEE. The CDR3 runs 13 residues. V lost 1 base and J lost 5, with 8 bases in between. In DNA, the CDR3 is TGTGCCAGCAGCGTAAGTCCTAAAGATACGCAGTATTTT. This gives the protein CASSVSPKDTQYF.

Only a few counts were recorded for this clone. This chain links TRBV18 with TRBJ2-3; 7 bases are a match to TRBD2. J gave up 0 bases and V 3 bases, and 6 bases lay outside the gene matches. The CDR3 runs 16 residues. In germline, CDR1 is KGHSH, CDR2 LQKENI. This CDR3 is CASSPSSGVSTDTQYF. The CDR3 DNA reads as TGTGCCAGCTCACCTTCGAGCGGGGTAAGCACAGATACGCAGTATTTT. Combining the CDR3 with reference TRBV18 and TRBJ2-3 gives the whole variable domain NAGVMQNPRHLVRRRGQEARLRCSPMKGHSHVYWYRQLPEEGLKFMVYLQKENIIDESGMPKERFSAEFPKEGPSILRIQQVVRGDSAAYFCASSPSSGVSTDTQYFGPGTRLTVL.

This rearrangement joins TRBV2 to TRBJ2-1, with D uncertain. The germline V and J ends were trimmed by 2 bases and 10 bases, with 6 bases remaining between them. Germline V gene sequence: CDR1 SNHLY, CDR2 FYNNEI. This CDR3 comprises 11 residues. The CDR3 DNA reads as TGTGCCAGCAGTGAAATGCAGGAGCAGTTCTTC. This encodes CASSEMQEQFF.

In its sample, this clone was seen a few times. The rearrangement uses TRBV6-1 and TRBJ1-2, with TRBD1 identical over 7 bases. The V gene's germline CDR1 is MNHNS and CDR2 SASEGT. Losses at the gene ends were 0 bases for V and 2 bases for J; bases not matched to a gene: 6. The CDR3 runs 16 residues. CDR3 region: CASSEAGQVRNYGYTF. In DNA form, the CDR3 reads TGTGCCAGCAGTGAAGCCGGACAGGTTAGAAACTATGGCTACACCTTC.

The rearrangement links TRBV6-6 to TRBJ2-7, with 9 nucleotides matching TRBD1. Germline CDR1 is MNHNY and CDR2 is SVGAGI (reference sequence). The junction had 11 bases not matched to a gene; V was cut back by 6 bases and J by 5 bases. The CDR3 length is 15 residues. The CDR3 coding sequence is TGTGCCAGCAGCCAAGGGACAGGGATATTCGACGAGCAGTACGTC. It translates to CASSQGTGIFDEQYV.

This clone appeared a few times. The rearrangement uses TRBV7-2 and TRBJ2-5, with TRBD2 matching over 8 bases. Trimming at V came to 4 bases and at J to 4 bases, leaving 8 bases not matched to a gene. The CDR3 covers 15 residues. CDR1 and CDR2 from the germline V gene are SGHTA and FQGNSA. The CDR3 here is CASSSGTRAGETQYF. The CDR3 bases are TGTGCCAGCAGCTCCGGGACTAGGGCTGGAGAGACCCAGTACTTC.

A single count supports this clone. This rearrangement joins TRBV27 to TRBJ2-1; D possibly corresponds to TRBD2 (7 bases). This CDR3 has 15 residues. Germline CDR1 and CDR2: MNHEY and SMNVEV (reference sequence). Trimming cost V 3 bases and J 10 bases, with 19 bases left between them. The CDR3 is CASSLGDWGGGEQFF. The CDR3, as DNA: TGTGCCAGCAGTTTGGGGGACTGGGGAGGGGGGGAGCAGTTCTTC.

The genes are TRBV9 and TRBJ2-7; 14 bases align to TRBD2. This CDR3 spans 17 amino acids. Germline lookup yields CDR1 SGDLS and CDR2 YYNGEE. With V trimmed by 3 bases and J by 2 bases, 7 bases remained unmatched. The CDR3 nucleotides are TGTGCCAGCAGCGCGAGACTAGCGGGAGGGCCGGCCTACGAGCAGTACGTC. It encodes CASSARLAGGPAYEQYV.

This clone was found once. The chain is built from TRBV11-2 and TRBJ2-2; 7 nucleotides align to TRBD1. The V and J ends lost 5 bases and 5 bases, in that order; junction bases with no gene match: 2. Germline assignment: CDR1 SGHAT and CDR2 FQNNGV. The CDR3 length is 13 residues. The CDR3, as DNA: TGTGCCAGCAGCCAACAGGGGACCGGGGAGCTGTTTTTT. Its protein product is CASSQQGTGELFF.

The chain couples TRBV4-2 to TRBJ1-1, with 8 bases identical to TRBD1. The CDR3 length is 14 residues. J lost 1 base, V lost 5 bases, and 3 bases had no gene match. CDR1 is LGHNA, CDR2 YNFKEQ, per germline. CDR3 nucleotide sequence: TGTGCCAGCAGCTTACAGGGGGGGAACACTGAAGCTTTCTTT. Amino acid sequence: CASSLQGGNTEAFF.

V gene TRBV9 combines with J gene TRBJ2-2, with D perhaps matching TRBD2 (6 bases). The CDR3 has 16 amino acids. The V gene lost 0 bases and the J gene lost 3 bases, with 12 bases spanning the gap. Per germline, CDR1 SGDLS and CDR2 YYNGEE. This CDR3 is CASSVATGTHTGELFF. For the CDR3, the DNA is TGTGCCAGCAGCGTAGCCACGGGGACTCACACCGGGGAGCTGTTTTTT.

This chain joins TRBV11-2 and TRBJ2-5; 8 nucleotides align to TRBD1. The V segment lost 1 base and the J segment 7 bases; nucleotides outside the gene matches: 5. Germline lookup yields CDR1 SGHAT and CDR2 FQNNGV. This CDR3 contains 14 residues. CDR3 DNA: TGTGCCAGCAGCTTAGTCCAGGGGGCGAGGACCCAGTACTTC. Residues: CASSLVQGARTQYF.

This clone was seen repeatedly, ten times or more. CDR3 sequence: CASRDRGPEEEKLFF. CDR3 bases: TGTGCCAGCCGGGACAGGGGGCCAGAGGAGGAAAAACTGTTTTTT. V gene TRBV10-3 combines with J gene TRBJ1-4; 12 bases map to TRBD1. V gave up 10 bases and J gave up 8 bases; unmatched junction bases: 11. Per the germline V gene, CDR1 is ENHRY and CDR2 is SYGVKD. The CDR3 is 15 amino acids.

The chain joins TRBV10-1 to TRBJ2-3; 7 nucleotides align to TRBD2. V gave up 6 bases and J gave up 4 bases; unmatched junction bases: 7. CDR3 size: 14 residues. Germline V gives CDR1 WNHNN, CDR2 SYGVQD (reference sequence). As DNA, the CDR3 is TGCGCCAGCAGAGGGGAGGGCCTCTCAGATACGCAGTATTTT. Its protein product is CASRGEGLSDTQYF.

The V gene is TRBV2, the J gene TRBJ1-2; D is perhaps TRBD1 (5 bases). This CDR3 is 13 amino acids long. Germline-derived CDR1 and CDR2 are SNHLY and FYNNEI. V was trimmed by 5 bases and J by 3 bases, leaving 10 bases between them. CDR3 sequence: CASSRQGDYGYTF. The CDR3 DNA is TGTGCCAGCAGTCGACAAGGGGACTATGGCTACACCTTC. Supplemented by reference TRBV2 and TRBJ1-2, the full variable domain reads EPEVTQTPSHQVTQMGQEVILRCVPISNHLYFYWYRQILGQKVEFLVSFYNNEISEKSEIFDDQFSVERPDGSNFTLKIRSTKLEDSAMYFCASSRQGDYGYTFGSGTRLTVV.

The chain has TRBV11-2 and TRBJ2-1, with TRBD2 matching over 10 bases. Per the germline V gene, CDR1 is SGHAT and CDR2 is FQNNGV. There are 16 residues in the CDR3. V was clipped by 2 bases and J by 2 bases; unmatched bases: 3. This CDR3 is CASSLLAGVTYNEQFF. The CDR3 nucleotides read TGTGCCAGCAGCTTACTAGCGGGGGTGACCTACAATGAGCAGTTCTTC. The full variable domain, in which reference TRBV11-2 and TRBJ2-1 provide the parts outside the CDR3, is EAGVAQSPRYKIIEKRQSVAFWCNPISGHATLYWYQQILGQGPKLLIQFQNNGVVDDSQLPKDRFSAERLKGVDSTLKIQPAKLEDSAVYLCASSLLAGVTYNEQFFGPGTRLTVL.

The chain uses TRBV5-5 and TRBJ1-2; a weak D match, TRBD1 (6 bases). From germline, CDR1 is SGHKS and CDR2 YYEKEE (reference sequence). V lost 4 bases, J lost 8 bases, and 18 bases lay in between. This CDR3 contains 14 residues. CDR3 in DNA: TGTGCCAGCAGCGAAGAGGGGGAATGGCAAGGCTACACCTTC. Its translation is CASSEEGEWQGYTF.

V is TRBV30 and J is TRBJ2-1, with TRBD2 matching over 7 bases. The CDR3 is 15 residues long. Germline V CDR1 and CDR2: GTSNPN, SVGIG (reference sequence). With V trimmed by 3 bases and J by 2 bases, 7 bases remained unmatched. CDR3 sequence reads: CAWRPTGTTYNEQFF. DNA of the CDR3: TGTGCCTGGAGACCGACCGGGACTACCTACAATGAGCAGTTCTTC.

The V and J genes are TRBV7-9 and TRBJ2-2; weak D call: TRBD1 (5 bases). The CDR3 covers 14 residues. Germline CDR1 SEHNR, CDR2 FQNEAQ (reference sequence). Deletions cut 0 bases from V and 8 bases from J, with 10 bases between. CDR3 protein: CASSLAQGMGELFF. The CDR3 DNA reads TGTGCCAGCAGCTTAGCCCAGGGAATGGGGGAGCTGTTTTTT.

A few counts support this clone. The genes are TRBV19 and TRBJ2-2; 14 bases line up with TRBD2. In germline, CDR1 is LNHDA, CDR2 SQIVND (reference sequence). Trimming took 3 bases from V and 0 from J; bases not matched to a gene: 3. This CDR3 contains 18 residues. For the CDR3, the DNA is TGTGCCAGTAGTATCGTGACTAGCGGGAGGGCGAACACCGGGGAGCTGTTTTTT. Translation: CASSIVTSGRANTGELFF.

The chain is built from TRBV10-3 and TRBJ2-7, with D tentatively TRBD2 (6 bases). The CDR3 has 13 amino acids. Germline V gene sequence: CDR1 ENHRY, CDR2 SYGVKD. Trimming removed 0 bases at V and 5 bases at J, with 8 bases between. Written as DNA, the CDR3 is TGTGCCATCAGTGAGTCACGGGGGAACGAGCAGTACGTC. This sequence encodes CAISESRGNEQYV.

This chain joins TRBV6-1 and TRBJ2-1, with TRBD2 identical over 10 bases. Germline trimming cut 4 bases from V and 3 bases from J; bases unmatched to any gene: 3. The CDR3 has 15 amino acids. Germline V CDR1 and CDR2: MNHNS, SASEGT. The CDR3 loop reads CASSVERGGYNEQFF. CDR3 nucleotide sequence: TGTGCCAGCAGTGTCGAGCGGGGGGGCTACAATGAGCAGTTCTTC.